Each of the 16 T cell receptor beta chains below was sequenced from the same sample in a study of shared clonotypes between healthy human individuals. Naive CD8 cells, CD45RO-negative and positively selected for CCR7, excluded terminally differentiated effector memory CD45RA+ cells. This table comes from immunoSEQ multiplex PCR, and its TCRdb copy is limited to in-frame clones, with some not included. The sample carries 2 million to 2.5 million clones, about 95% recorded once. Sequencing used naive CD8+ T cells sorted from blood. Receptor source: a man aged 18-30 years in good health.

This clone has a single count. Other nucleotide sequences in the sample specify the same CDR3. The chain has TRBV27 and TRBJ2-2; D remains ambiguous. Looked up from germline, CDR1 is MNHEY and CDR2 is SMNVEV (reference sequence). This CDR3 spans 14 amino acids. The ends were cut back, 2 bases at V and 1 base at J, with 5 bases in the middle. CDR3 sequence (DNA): TGTGCCAGCAGTTTACTGGAGAACACCGGGGAGCTGTTTTTT. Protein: CASSLLENTGELFF.

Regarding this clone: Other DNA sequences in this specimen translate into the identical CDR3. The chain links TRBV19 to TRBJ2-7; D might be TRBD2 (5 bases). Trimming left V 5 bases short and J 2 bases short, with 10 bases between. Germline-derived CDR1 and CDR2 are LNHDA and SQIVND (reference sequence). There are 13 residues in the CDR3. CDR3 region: CASSPGIAYEQYF. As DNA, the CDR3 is TGTGCCAGTAGTCCCGGGATCGCCTACGAGCAGTACTTC.

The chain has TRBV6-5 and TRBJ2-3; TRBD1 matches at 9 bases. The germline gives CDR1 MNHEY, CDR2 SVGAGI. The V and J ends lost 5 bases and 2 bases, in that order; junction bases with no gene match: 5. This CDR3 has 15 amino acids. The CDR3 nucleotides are TGTGCCAGCAGTGTAACAGGGGGCGACACAGATACGCAGTATTTT. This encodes CASSVTGGDTDTQYF.

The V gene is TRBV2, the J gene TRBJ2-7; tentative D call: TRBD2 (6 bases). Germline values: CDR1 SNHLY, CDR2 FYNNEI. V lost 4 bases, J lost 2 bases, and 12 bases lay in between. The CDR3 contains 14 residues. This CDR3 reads CASSGGDGTYEQYF. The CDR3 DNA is TGTGCCAGCAGTGGGGGGGACGGAACCTACGAGCAGTACTTC. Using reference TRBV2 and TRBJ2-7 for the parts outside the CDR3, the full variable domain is EPEVTQTPSHQVTQMGQEVILRCVPISNHLYFYWYRQILGQKVEFLVSFYNNEISEKSEIFDDQFSVERPDGSNFTLKIRSTKLEDSAMYFCASSGGDGTYEQYFGPGTRLTVT.

The CDR3: CASTLLPGQGYQPQHF. DNA of the CDR3: TGTGCCAGTACCCTCTTACCGGGACAGGGGTATCAGCCCCAGCATTTT. The V and J genes are TRBV19 and TRBJ1-5, with TRBD1 matching over 10 bases. The V segment lost 7 bases and the J segment 5 bases; nucleotides outside the gene matches: 11. Germline assignment: CDR1 LNHDA and CDR2 SQIVND (reference sequence). The CDR3 extends over 16 amino acids.

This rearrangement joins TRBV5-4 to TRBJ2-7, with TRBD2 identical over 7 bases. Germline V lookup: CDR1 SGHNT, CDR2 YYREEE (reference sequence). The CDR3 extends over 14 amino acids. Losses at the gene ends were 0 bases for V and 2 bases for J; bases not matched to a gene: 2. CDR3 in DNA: TGTGCCAGCAGCTTGGGCGGGAGACCCTACGAGCAGTACTTC. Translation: CASSLGGRPYEQYF.

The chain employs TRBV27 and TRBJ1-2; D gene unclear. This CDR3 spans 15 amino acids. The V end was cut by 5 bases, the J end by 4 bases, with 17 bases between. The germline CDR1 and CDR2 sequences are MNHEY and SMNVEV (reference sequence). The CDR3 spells CASSPGGGLSYGYTF. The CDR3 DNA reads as TGTGCCAGCAGTCCCGGCGGAGGGTTAAGCTATGGCTACACCTTC.

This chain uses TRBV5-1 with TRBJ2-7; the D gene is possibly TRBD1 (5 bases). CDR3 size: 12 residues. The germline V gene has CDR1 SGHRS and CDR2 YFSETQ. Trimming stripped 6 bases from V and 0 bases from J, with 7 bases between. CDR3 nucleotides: TGCGCCAGCACAGACAGCTCCTACGAGCAGTACTTC. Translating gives CASTDSSYEQYF.

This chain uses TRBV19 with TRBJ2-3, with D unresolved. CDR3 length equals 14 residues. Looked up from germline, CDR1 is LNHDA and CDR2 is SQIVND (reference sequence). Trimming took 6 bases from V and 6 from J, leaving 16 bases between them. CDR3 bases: TGTGCCAGTAGCCCTGTAGGGCTGGCCGATACGCAGTATTTT. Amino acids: CASSPVGLADTQYF.

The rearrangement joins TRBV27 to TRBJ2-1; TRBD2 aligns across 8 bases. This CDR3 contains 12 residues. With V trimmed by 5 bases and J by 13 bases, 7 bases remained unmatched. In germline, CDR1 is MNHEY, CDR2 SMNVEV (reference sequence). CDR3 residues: CASSPGLASQFF. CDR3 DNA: TGTGCCAGCAGTCCCGGACTAGCTTCTCAGTTCTTC.

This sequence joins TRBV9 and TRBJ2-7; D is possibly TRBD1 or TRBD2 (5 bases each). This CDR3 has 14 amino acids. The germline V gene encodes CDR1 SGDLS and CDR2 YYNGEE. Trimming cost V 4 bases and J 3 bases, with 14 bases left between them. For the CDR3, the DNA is TGTGCCAGCAGCTTAGCCGGGACCAGCTACGAGCAGTACTTC. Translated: CASSLAGTSYEQYF. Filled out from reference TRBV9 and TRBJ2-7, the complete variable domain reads DSGVTQTPKHLITATGQRVTLRCSPRSGDLSVYWYQQSLDQGLQFLIQYYNGEERAKGNILERFSAQQFPDLHSELNLSSLELGDSALYFCASSLAGTSYEQYFGPGTRLTVT.

The CDR3 bases are TGTGCCACCAGCAACACTATCTCAGATACGCAGTATTTT. Protein product: CATSNTISDTQYF. The rearrangement links TRBV15 to TRBJ2-3; D not certain. The V and J ends lost 4 bases and 4 bases respectively, with 9 bases between them. The CDR3 consists of 13 residues. Germline V gives CDR1 LNHNV, CDR2 YYDKDF (reference sequence).

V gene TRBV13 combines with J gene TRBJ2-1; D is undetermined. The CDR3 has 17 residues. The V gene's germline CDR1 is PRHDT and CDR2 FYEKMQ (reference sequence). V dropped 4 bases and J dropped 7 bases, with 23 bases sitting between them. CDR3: CASSSTSLTARWNEQFF. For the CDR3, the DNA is TGTGCCAGCAGCTCCACGTCTCTTACCGCACGGTGGAATGAGCAGTTCTTC.

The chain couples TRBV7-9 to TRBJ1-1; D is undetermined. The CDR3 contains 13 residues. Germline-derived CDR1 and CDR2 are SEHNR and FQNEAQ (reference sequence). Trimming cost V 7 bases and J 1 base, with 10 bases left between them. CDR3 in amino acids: CASTRGGNTEAFF. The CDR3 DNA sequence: TGTGCCAGCACCCGAGGTGGGAACACTGAAGCTTTCTTT.

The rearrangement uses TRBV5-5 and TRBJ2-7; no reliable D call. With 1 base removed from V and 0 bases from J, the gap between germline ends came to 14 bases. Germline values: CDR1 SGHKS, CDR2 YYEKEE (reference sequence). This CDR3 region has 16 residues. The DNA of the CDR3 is TGTGCCAGCAGCTTGCTTCCGGGCATCCACTCCTACGAGCAGTACTTC. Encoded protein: CASSLLPGIHSYEQYF.

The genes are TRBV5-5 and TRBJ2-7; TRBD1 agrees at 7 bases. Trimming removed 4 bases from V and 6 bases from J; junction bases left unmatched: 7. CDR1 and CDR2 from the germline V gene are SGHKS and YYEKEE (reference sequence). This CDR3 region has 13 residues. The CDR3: CASSPDRIGEQYF. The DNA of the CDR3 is TGTGCCAGCAGCCCGGACAGGATTGGCGAGCAGTACTTC.